Sequencing of this T cell receptor beta chain was carried out in a study of blood T cell repertoires in COVID-19. At the level of the study: Collection of acute and convalescent COVID-19 samples took place in the United States, Italy and Spain. PBMCs, B-cell-depleted T cells, or T cells were the source of the cDNA or gDNA that made up the material.

Per the study methods: Reference gene primer amplification in the assay estimated nucleated cell counts. Measured with immunoSEQ multiplex PCR; TCRdb has only the in-frame clones, and not every one. The V and J calls and clone size were taken over from that table, and D and trimming were inferred from the DNA. The sample shows 150,000 to 200,000 clones, over 75% of them seen only once. Sequenced sample: peripheral blood. The receptor was isolated from a man between 65 and 85 years old with active or convalescent COVID-19.

The CDR3 region has the DNA TGTGCCAGTACCAAGACTAGCGGGAGATCCGGGGAGCTGTTTTTT. Its protein is CASTKTSGRSGELFF. The chain couples TRBV19 to TRBJ2-2; 12 bases line up with TRBD2. CDR1 and CDR2 from the germline V gene are LNHDA and SQIVND (reference sequence). Losses at the gene ends were 7 bases for V and 6 bases for J; bases not matched to a gene: 6. The CDR3 has 15 residues.